This TCR beta chain was retrieved from a study of human T cells and chemical hapten exposure. The time point here: patch test 1, 2 weeks after DPC sensitization. Treatment in this sample: therapeutic diphenylcyclopropenone sensitization with weekly scalp DPC. Suited to DPC and affected by alopecia, the donors ranged from 18 to 70 years old. The template was total RNA from unfractionated whole blood. TCRdb passed the RACE reads through MiXCR, listing each CDR3 protein once. The table has 13,000 to 15,000 distinct CDR3 sequences, approximately 16% seen once; the top ten hold 7.2%. Per the germline V gene, CDR1 is MDHEN and CDR2 is SYDVKM. The CDR3 extends over 14 amino acids. V shed 4 bases, J shed 3 bases, and the junction held 5 bases outside the gene matches. As concerns this clonotype: Its target is not known.

Notes on the study in general: No alteration of TCRs above 1 in 1000 frequency was seen with DPC sensitization.

The TCR originated in a woman aged 30 to 39 with alopecia areata. Some clones in this sample may be carry-over from other donors' samples. Sequences were derived from whole blood, sampled in connection with sensitization to the hapten diphenylcyclopropenone (DPC). The gene calls are TRBV28 and TRBJ2-7, with 8 bases lining up with TRBD2. The CDR3 DNA follows: TGTGCCAGCAGTTCTCCCGGGACTAGCTACGAGCAGTACGTC. It translates to CASSSPGTSYEQYV.